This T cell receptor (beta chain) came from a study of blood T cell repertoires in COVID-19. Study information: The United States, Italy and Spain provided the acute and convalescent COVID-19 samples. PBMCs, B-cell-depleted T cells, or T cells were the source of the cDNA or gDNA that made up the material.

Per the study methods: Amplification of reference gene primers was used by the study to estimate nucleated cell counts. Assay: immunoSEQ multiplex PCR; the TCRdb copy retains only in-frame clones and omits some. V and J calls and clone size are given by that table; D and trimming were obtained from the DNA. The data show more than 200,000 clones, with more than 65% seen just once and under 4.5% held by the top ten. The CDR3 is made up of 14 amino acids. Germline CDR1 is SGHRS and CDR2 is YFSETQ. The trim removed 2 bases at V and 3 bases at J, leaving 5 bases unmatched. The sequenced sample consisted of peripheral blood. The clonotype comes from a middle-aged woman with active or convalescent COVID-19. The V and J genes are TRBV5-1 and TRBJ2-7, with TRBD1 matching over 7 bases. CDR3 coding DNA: TGCGCCAGCAGCTTCGACAGGGATGGCTACGAGCAGTACTTC. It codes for CASSFDRDGYEQYF.